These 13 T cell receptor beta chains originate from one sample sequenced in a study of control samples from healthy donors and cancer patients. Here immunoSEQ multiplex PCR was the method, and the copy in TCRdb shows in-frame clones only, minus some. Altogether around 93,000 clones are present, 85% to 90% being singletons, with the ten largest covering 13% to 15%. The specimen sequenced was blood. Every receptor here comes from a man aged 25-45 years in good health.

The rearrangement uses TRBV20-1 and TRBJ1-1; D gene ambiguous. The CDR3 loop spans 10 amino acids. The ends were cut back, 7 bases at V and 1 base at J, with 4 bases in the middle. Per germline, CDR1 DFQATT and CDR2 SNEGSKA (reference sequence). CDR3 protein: CSVENTEAFF. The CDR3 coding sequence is TGCAGTGTCGAGAACACTGAAGCTTTCTTT.

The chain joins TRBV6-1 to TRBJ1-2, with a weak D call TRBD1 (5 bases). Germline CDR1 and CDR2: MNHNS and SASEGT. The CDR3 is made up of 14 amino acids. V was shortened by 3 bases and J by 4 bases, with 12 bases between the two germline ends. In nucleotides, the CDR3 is TGTGCCAGCAGTGATCTTGGGACCTTCTATGGCTACACCTTC. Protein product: CASSDLGTFYGYTF.

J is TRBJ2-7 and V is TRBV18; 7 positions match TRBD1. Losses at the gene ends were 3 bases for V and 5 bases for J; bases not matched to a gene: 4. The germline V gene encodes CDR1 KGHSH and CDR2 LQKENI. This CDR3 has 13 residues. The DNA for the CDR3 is TGTGCCAGCTCACCGACAGGGCCCCACGAGCAGTACTTC. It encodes CASSPTGPHEQYF.

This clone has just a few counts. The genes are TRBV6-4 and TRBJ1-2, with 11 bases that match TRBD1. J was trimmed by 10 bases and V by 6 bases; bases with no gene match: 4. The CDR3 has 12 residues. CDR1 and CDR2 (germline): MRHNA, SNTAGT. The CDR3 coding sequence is TGTGCCAGCAGGGACAGGGGGCAGGACTACACCTTC. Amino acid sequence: CASRDRGQDYTF.

The CDR3 sequence: CASSPGGGLRNTIYF. In DNA, the CDR3 is TGTGCCAGCAGCCCTGGTGGGGGTCTACGAAACACCATATATTTT. The chain employs TRBV7-2 and TRBJ1-3, with TRBD1 as a possible D gene (5 bases). The CDR3 consists of 15 residues. CDR1 is SGHTA and CDR2 is FQGNSA in the germline V gene. V was cut by 5 bases and J by 5 bases, with 16 bases left in between.

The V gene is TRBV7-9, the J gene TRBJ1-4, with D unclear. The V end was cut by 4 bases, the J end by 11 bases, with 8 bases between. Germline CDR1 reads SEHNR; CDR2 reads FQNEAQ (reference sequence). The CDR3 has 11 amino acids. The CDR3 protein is CASSYPGKLFF. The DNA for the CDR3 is TGTGCCAGCAGCTACCCAGGCAAACTGTTTTTT.

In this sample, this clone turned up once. This CDR3 reads CAISEGYNYGYTF. The CDR3 DNA is TGTGCCATCAGTGAGGGGTATAACTATGGCTACACCTTC. The chain links TRBV10-3 to TRBJ1-2; D ambiguous. Germline V gene lookup returns CDR1 ENHRY and CDR2 SYGVKD. Trimming removed 2 bases from V and 1 base from J, with 5 bases in between. The CDR3 is 13 residues long.

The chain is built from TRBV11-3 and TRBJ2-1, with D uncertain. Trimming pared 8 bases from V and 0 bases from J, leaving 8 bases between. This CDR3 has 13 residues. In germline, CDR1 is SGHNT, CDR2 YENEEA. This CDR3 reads CASGVSSYNEQFF. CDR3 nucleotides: TGTGCCAGCGGGGTTAGCTCCTACAATGAGCAGTTCTTC.

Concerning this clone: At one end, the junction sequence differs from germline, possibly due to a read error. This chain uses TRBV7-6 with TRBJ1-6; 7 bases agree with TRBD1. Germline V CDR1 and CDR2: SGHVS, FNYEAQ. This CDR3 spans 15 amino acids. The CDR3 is CASSLRQGFDSPLHF. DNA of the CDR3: TGTGCCAGCAGCTTAAGACAGGGATTCGATTCGCCCCTCCACTTT.

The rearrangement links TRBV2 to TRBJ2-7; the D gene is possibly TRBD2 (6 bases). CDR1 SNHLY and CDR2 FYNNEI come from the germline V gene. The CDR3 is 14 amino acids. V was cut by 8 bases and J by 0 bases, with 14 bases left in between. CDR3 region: CASEEGGASYEQYF. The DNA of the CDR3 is TGTGCCAGCGAGGAAGGCGGGGCCTCCTACGAGCAGTACTTC.

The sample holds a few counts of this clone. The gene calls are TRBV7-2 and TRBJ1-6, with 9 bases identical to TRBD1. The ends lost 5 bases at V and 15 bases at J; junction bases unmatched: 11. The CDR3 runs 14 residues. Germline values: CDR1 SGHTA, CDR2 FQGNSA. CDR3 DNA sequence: TGTGCCAGCAGCCGTCCCGGGACAGGGAAAAGCCTCCACTTT. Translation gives CASSRPGTGKSLHF.

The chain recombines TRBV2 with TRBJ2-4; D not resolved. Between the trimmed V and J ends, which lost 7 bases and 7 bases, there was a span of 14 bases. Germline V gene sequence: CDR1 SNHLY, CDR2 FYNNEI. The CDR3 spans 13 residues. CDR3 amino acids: CASTRAPRNIQYF. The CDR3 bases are TGTGCCAGCACCCGGGCCCCTCGGAACATTCAGTACTTC.

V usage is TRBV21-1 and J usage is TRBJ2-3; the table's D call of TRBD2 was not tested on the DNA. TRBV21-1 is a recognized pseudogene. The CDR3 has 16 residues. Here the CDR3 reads CASSKVAGVYPDTQYF. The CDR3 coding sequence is TGTGCCAGCAGCAAGGTAGCGGGAGTATATCCAGATACGCAGTATTTT.